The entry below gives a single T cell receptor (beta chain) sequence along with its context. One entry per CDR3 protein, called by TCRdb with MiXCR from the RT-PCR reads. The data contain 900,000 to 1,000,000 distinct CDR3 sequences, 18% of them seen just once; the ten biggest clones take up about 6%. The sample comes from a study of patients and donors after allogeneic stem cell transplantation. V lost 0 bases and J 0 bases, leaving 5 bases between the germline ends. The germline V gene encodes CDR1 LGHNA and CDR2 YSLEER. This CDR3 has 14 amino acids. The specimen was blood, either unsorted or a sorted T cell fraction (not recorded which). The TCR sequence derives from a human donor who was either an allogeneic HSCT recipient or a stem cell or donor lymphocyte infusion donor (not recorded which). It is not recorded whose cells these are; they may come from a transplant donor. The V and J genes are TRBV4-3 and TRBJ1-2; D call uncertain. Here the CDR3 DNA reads TGCGCCAGCAGCCAAGATTCGACTAACTATGGCTACACCTTC. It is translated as CASSQDSTNYGYTF.